This T cell receptor (beta chain) was sequenced during a study of siplizumab effects on memory and regulatory T cells (dated 2019 in TCRdb). For the study in its entirety: The study looked at the effect of siplizumab, an anti-CD2 antibody, on alloreactive T-cell subsets in allogeneic mixed lymphocyte reactions made from human PBMCs. Overall study outcomes, separate from this receptor: The suppressive function of proliferating Tregs from siplizumab cultures was not functionally confirmed. For roughly 80-96% of proliferating CD4+ or CD8+ clones, no naive or memory phenotype could be assigned. The cumulative frequency of alloreactive sequences that could be traced back to unstimulated CD4+ memory T cells was significantly reduced by siplizumab. Sequences below about 10^-5 frequency were poorly captured, so only a minor fraction of alloreactive clones could be mapped to unstimulated subsets. Compared with memory T cells, unstimulated naive T cells appeared more diverse, and naive cells seemed to make a substantial contribution to the alloresponse. Among mappable alloreactive CD4+ clones, the Treg-derived fraction averaged 68.8% with siplizumab versus 25% to 30% in control reactions.

The germline V gene encodes CDR1 MDHEN and CDR2 SYDVKM. The CDR3 measures 13 amino acids from cysteine to phenylalanine. The read is trimmed to its CDR3 DNA, 39 bases read in frame from base 1. Relative to germline, V is 4 bases shorter and J is 4 bases shorter, with 11 bases between their ends. For this clone: It has no known antigen specificity. Nothing much larger sits one base from this clone, and base qualities are not available.

The library was built by means of the immunoSEQ multiplex PCR assay. Each sample had 90,000 to 100,000 TCR templates assayed by the deep sequencing platform. Genomic DNA extracted from sorted T cells was used for TCRbeta CDR3 sequencing. Turning to the authors' computational methods: The R programming language was used for clonal analysis of TCRbeta CDR3 data. Comparing unstimulated samples against CFSE-low samples taken after the reaction was how alloreactive CD4+ and CD8+ clones were defined. By matching sequences to the repertoires of sorted unstimulated Treg and non-Treg cells, each alloreactive CD4+ clone was assigned a regulatory or non-regulatory origin. TCRdb carries this immuneACCESS record with in-frame sequences only. Its versions omit some clonotypes, under half of them owing to an unresolved V gene in the studies checked, with the rest unexplained. For V, J and clone size, that table is used; D and trimming come from the DNA. The sample includes over 85,000 clones, with about 94% observed a single time. Of the sample, about 1.1% falls within the top ten clones.

Sorted unstimulated T cells and proliferating T cells recovered from mixed lymphocyte reactions were subjected to TCRbeta CDR3 sequencing. Fresh whole blood from approximately ten HLA-typed healthy donors was used to isolate PBMCs. The V and J genes are TRBV28 and TRBJ2-7, with no reliable assignment of the D segment. The source material was CD4+ T cells sorted from blood. The origin of this receptor is a human donor in good health. The CDR3 corresponds to CASSWRRRYEQYF. The sequenced DNA is TGTGCCAGCAGTTGGCGTCGGCGGTACGAGCAGTACTTC.